This T cell receptor (beta chain) was identified in a study of blood T cell repertoires in COVID-19. V dropped 5 bases and J dropped 1; count of bases not matched to a gene: 4. From germline, CDR1 is SGHTA and CDR2 FQGNSA. The CDR3 loop spans 14 amino acids. Assay: immunoSEQ multiplex PCR; the TCRdb copy retains only in-frame clones and omits some. Of 30,000 or so clones listed, 89% are singletons. The source is a woman between 40 and 55 years old with active or convalescent COVID-19. V and J are TRBV7-2 and TRBJ2-7; 8 positions agree with TRBD1. Sequencing was carried out using peripheral blood. In DNA form, the CDR3 reads TGTGCCAGCAGCCCTGGGACAGGATCCTACGAGCAGTACTTC. Translation gives CASSPGTGSYEQYF.